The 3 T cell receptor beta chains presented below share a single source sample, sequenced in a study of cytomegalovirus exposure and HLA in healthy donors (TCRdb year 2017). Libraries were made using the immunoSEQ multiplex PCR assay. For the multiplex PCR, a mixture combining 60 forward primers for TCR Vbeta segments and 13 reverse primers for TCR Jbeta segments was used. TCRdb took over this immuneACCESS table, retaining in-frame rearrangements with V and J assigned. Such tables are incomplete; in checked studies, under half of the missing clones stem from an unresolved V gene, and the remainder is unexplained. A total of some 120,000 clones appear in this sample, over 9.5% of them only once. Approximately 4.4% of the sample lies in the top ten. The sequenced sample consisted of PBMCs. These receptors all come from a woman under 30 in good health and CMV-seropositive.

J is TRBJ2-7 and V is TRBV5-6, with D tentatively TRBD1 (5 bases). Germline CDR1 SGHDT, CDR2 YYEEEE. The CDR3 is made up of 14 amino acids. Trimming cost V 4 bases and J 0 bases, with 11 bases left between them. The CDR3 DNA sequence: TGTGCCAGCAGCAGGACATGGAGCTCCTACGAGCAGTACTTC. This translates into CASSRTWSSYEQYF.

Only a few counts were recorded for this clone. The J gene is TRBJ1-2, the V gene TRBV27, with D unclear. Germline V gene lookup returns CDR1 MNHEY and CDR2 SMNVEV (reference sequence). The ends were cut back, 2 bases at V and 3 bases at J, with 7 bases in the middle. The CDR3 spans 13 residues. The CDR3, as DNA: TGTGCCAGCAGTTTAGGGCAGTACTATGGCTACACCTTC. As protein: CASSLGQYYGYTF.

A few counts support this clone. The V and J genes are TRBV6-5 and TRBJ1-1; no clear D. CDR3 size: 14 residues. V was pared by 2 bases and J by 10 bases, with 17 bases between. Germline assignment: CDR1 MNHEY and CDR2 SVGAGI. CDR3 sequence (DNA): TGTGCCAGCAGTTACGGCCGGGGAGCCGTCGGAGCTTTCTTT. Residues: CASSYGRGAVGAFF.